One and the same sample provided the 26 T cell receptor beta chains below, sequenced in a study of CD8 T cells in ankylosing spondylitis. TCRdb processed the 5' RACE reads anew with MiXCR; each CDR3 protein has one entry. The table includes 200,000 to 300,000 distinct CDR3 sequences, about 24% detected once. Sequencing was performed on blood, either unsorted or a sorted T cell fraction (not recorded which). These receptors came from a male donor with ankylosing spondylitis or in good health (not recorded which).

This clonotype was detected only a few times. CDR3 amino acids: CASSSSRRLALEQYF. CDR3 coding DNA: TGTGCCAGCAGCTCTTCCCGCCGGTTGGCACTCGAGCAGTACTTC. This chain uses TRBV6-1 with TRBJ2-7; D ambiguous. With 6 bases removed from V and 6 bases from J, the gap between germline ends came to 21 bases. The CDR3 totals 15 residues. CDR1 MNHNS and CDR2 SASEGT come from the germline V gene.

In this sample, this clonotype turned up a few times. This chain joins TRBV29-1 and TRBJ2-7; D is tentatively TRBD1 or TRBD2 (5 bases each). Germline CDR1 SQVTM, CDR2 ANQGSEA. The CDR3 has 15 residues. Deletions cut 0 bases from V and 6 bases from J, with 18 bases between. The CDR3 DNA is TGCAGCGTTGAAGATCTCTGGGACCGCCTCTTCGAGCAGTACTTC. Translated, it gives CSVEDLWDRLFEQYF.

This clonotype was recorded at least ten times. The chain combines TRBV11-2 with TRBJ2-1; a possible D gene is TRBD1 (5 bases). The germline V gene encodes CDR1 SGHAT and CDR2 FQNNGV. The V gene lost 10 bases and the J gene lost 2 bases, with 12 bases spanning the gap. This CDR3 has 13 residues. In DNA, the CDR3 is TGTGCCACCGGCCTAGGGGCCTACAATGAGCAGTTCTTC. Its translation is CATGLGAYNEQFF. Combining the CDR3 with reference TRBV11-2 and TRBJ2-1 gives the whole variable domain EAGVAQSPRYKIIEKRQSVAFWCNPISGHATLYWYQQILGQGPKLLIQFQNNGVVDDSQLPKDRFSAERLKGVDSTLKIQPAKLEDSAVYLCATGLGAYNEQFFGPGTRLTVL.

A few counts support this clonotype. This chain links TRBV20-1 with TRBJ2-7; D not resolved. Trimming pared 4 bases from V and 5 bases from J, leaving 21 bases between. The CDR3 spans 15 residues. CDR1 DFQATT and CDR2 SNEGSKA come from the germline V gene (reference sequence). The CDR3 DNA sequence: TGCAGTGCTACTTCGGTAGGGCCGATGGTCCACGAGCAGTACTTC. Translated, it gives CSATSVGPMVHEQYF.

This clonotype showed up many times. The V gene is TRBV5-1, the J gene TRBJ2-2; a weak D match, TRBD2 (6 bases). The germline V gene has CDR1 SGHRS and CDR2 YFSETQ. The CDR3 runs 15 residues. Trimming pared 4 bases from V and 9 bases from J, leaving 19 bases between. CDR3 DNA sequence: TGCGCCAGCAGCCCCCAACCCGGGACTCCGCGGGAGCTGTTTTTT. Protein: CASSPQPGTPRELFF.

This clonotype was recorded a few times. The V and J genes are TRBV20-1 and TRBJ2-1, with 10 bases matching TRBD2. Trimming at V came to 4 bases and at J to 10 bases, leaving 13 bases not matched to a gene. The CDR3 has 15 residues. Germline CDR1 and CDR2: DFQATT and SNEGSKA (reference sequence). In DNA form, the CDR3 reads TGCAGTGCTATAAACACCGGGACTAGCGTCGGGGAGCAGTTCTTC. Amino acids: CSAINTGTSVGEQFF.

The J gene is TRBJ2-7, the V gene TRBV20-1, with D perhaps TRBD1 or TRBD2 (5 bases each). The CDR3 has 11 amino acids. Looked up from germline, CDR1 is DFQATT and CDR2 is SNEGSKA (reference sequence). Trimming removed 0 bases from V and 12 bases from J, with 12 bases in between. The DNA for the CDR3 is TGCAGTGCTAGAGACCGGGACCAGGGGTACTTC. Translated: CSARDRDQGYF.

The table lists this clonotype with a few counts. This chain links TRBV20-1 with TRBJ2-1; 11 nucleotides match TRBD1. CDR1 and CDR2 (germline): DFQATT, SNEGSKA (reference sequence). Losses at the gene ends were 6 bases for V and 8 bases for J; bases not matched to a gene: 6. The CDR3 is 13 residues long. CDR3 protein: CSAPRTGGYEQFF. The CDR3, as DNA: TGCAGTGCCCCACGGACAGGGGGCTATGAGCAGTTCTTC.

The table lists this clonotype with a few counts. This chain links TRBV29-1 with TRBJ2-3; TRBD1 might be the D (5 bases). The CDR3 extends over 14 amino acids. The germline gives CDR1 SQVTM, CDR2 ANQGSEA. V lost 5 bases to trimming and J lost 0 bases, with 12 bases between them. The CDR3 spells CSVLGQISTDTQYF. CDR3 sequence (DNA): TGCAGCGTTCTGGGGCAGATTAGCACAGATACGCAGTATTTT.

This clonotype was observed at least ten times. CDR3 coding DNA: TGTGCCAGCAGCTTAGTTACTAGCGGGAACAATGAGCAGTTCTTC. Its translation: CASSLVTSGNNEQFF. The chain combines TRBV11-2 with TRBJ2-1; 10 bases line up with TRBD2. This CDR3 is 15 amino acids long. Germline CDR1 reads SGHAT; CDR2 reads FQNNGV. The J segment lost 5 bases and the V segment lost 1 base, leaving 2 bases of the junction unmatched.

This sequence joins TRBV20-1 and TRBJ2-2; D is unresolved. There are 14 residues in the CDR3. Germline values: CDR1 DFQATT, CDR2 SNEGSKA (reference sequence). V was trimmed by 0 bases and J by 1 base, leaving 6 bases between them. CDR3 bases: TGCAGTGCTAGAGATCGACAGAACACCGGGGAGCTGTTTTTT. The encoded protein is CSARDRQNTGELFF.

J is TRBJ2-2 and V is TRBV20-1; the D gene is possibly TRBD1 (5 bases). V shed 0 bases and J shed 6 bases, with 11 bases lying between them. Germline V gene data show CDR1 as DFQATT and CDR2 as SNEGSKA (reference sequence). The CDR3 spans 14 residues. CDR3 region: CSARDSTVPGELFF. DNA of the CDR3: TGCAGTGCTAGAGACTCGACAGTGCCCGGGGAGCTGTTTTTT.

The rearrangement joins TRBV9 to TRBJ2-5; D is ambiguous. The CDR3 contains 13 residues. Trimming cost V 6 bases and J 3 bases, with 12 bases left between them. The germline V gene has CDR1 SGDLS and CDR2 YYNGEE. In DNA form, the CDR3 reads TGTGCCAGCAACCGCAATTCGGAAGAGACCCAGTACTTC. As protein: CASNRNSEETQYF. Variable domain in full (rest from reference TRBV9 and TRBJ2-5): DSGVTQTPKHLITATGQRVTLRCSPRSGDLSVYWYQQSLDQGLQFLIQYYNGEERAKGNILERFSAQQFPDLHSELNLSSLELGDSALYFCASNRNSEETQYFGPGTRLLVL.

This clonotype was seen only once. The chain joins TRBV2 to TRBJ2-1; 7 positions agree with TRBD2. With V trimmed by 7 bases and J by 5 bases, 5 bases remained unmatched. CDR1 and CDR2 from the germline V gene are SNHLY and FYNNEI. The CDR3 extends over 13 amino acids. CDR3 DNA: TGTGCCAGCACCCGGGGGGAGAACAATGAGCAGTTCTTC. This codes for CASTRGENNEQFF.

The chain combines TRBV20-1 with TRBJ2-3; perhaps TRBD1 as D (6 bases). The V gene's germline CDR1 is DFQATT and CDR2 SNEGSKA (reference sequence). V shed 3 bases and J shed 4 bases, with 11 bases lying between them. The CDR3 has 13 amino acids. CDR3 amino acids: CSASGGGADTQYF. CDR3 nucleotide sequence: TGCAGTGCTAGTGGTGGGGGCGCAGATACGCAGTATTTT.

This clonotype was counted ten times or more. V is TRBV20-1 and J is TRBJ2-7; 7 bases are shared with TRBD1. With V trimmed by 6 bases and J by 4 bases, 12 bases remained unmatched. Germline V CDR1 and CDR2: DFQATT, SNEGSKA (reference sequence). The CDR3 length is 14 residues. In nucleotides, the CDR3 is TGCAGTGCCACCGCCTACAGGGGCACATACGAGCAGTACTTC. Its translation: CSATAYRGTYEQYF.

This clonotype was seen many times. The J gene is TRBJ1-2, the V gene TRBV20-1; D remains ambiguous. The CDR3 is made up of 9 amino acids. The V gene's germline CDR1 is DFQATT and CDR2 SNEGSKA (reference sequence). Between the trimmed V and J ends, which lost 6 bases and 4 bases, there was a span of 3 bases. The CDR3 here is CSASYGYTF. As DNA, the CDR3 is TGCAGTGCCAGCTATGGCTACACCTTC.

This sequence joins TRBV28 and TRBJ2-1, with 12 bases fitting TRBD1. V trimming: 3 bases; J trimming: 12 bases; junction bases outside the gene matches: 12. Germline V gives CDR1 MDHEN, CDR2 SYDVKM. The CDR3 is 16 amino acids. CDR3 in DNA: TGTGCCAGCAGTTTTTGGGACAGGGGGCGCGGCAGGGGGCAGTTCTTC. Translation gives CASSFWDRGRGRGQFF.

The rearrangement uses TRBV28 and TRBJ1-5; the D is unclear. This CDR3 is built from 13 residues. Per germline, CDR1 MDHEN and CDR2 SYDVKM. V was cut by 5 bases and J by 9 bases, with 14 bases left in between. The CDR3 coding sequence is TGTGCCAGCAGTCCATTACCATCGAGGCCCCAGCATTTT. This gives the protein CASSPLPSRPQHF.

Only a few counts were recorded for this clonotype. The rearrangement joins TRBV3-1 to TRBJ2-1, with D possibly matching TRBD2 (6 bases). Germline V gene lookup returns CDR1 LGHDT and CDR2 YNNKEL (reference sequence). CDR3 size: 17 residues. Trimming removed 0 bases from V and 7 bases from J, with 19 bases in between. For the CDR3, the DNA is TGTGCCAGCAGCCAAGATCCCGGCAGGGAGGTTCGGAATGAGCAGTTCTTC. It encodes CASSQDPGREVRNEQFF.

This clonotype was seen only a few times. V and J are TRBV20-1 and TRBJ1-2; D is perhaps TRBD1 (6 bases). V lost 3 bases and J 5 bases, leaving 13 bases between the germline ends. The CDR3 runs to 13 residues. CDR1 and CDR2 from the germline V gene are DFQATT and SNEGSKA (reference sequence). The CDR3 sequence is CSASQGPRYGYTF. CDR3 nucleotides: TGCAGTGCTAGCCAGGGGCCTCGATATGGCTACACCTTC.

At least ten counts were recorded for this clonotype. V usage is TRBV20-1 and J usage is TRBJ2-1; 8 bases line up with TRBD2. The CDR3 spans 15 residues. Germline V lookup: CDR1 DFQATT, CDR2 SNEGSKA (reference sequence). Unmatched junction bases numbered 6, after V lost 0 bases and J lost 5 bases. In nucleotides, the CDR3 is TGCAGTGCTAGAGATCGGGGGGGGGCCAACAATGAGCAGTTCTTC. Amino acid sequence: CSARDRGGANNEQFF.

This clonotype has a count of ten or more. This chain links TRBV4-1 with TRBJ1-4, with 7 positions matching TRBD1. V lost 3 bases, J lost 11 bases, and 12 bases stayed unmatched. The CDR3 sequence is 15 residues long. CDR1 is MGHRA, CDR2 YSYEKL, per germline. This chain's CDR3 is CASSHHRGIWEKLFF. The CDR3 bases are TGCGCCAGCAGCCATCACAGGGGAATATGGGAGAAACTGTTTTTT.

There are a few counts of this clonotype. The chain recombines TRBV10-3 with TRBJ2-3, with D unresolved. The CDR3 has 11 amino acids. V was cut by 10 bases and J by 6 bases, with 11 bases left in between. Germline lookup yields CDR1 ENHRY and CDR2 SYGVKD. CDR3 nucleotides: TGTGCCACCGTAGCCGCGGATACGCAGTATTTT. It encodes CATVAADTQYF.

This clonotype was detected many times. The genes are TRBV7-3 and TRBJ2-2; D is unclear. Trimming removed 5 bases from V and 1 base from J, with 8 bases in between. Germline-derived CDR1 and CDR2 are SGHTA and FQGTGA. This CDR3 contains 14 residues. CDR3 residues: CASSPTGNTGELFF. The CDR3 DNA follows: TGTGCCAGCAGCCCGACGGGGAACACCGGGGAGCTGTTTTTT.

The chain carries TRBV6-6 and TRBJ2-7; no reliable D call. The germline CDR1 and CDR2 sequences are MNHNY and SVGAGI (reference sequence). V was clipped by 4 bases and J by 6 bases, with 7 bases between them. There are 11 residues in the CDR3. Here the CDR3 DNA reads TGTGCCAGCAGTTCAAGGACCGAGCAGTACTTC. It codes for CASSSRTEQYF.